This T cell receptor beta chain was captured by sequencing in a study of blood T cells in healthy people across ages. A second about 7 to 11 cycle PCR used barcoded and J-beta primers. TCRdb reprocessed the 5' RACE reads via MiXCR and lists one record per CDR3 protein. Of some 710,000 distinct CDR3 sequences in the sample, 35% to 60% were seen once. CDR1 is SGHDN and CDR2 is FVKESK in the germline V gene. CDR3 length: 13 residues. V gave up 4 bases and J gave up 12 bases, with 15 bases separating them. Sequencing was carried out using blood. The chain carries TRBV14 and TRBJ1-4; D unresolved. This sequence was found in a man at least 80 years old in good health. The CDR3 DNA reads as TGTGCCAGCAGCCTATATCTGGACGGAGAACTGTTTTTT. Amino acids: CASSLYLDGELFF. The full variable domain, rest sourced from reference TRBV14 and TRBJ1-4, is EAGVTQFPSHSVIEKGQTVTLRCDPISGHDNLYWYRRVMGKEIKFLLHFVKESKQDESGMPNNRFLAERTGGTYSTLKVQPAELEDSGVYFCASSLYLDGELFFGSGTQLSVL.